This TCR beta chain came from a study of blood T cell repertoires in COVID-19. The CDR3 is 16 residues long. CDR1 and CDR2 (germline): MNHEY, SVGEGT. Trimming removed 6 bases from V and 3 bases from J; junction bases left unmatched: 14. Assay: immunoSEQ multiplex PCR; the TCRdb copy retains only in-frame clones and omits some. The sample comprises 250,000 to 350,000 clones, 80% to 90% of which are singletons, and roughly 6.7% rests with the top ten. This rearrangement joins TRBV6-2 or TRBV6-3 to TRBJ2-7; 7 bases agree with TRBD2. Sequences were obtained from peripheral blood. This receptor was identified in a man younger than 35 who had recovered from COVID-19. The CDR3 DNA sequence: TGTGCCAGCAGCCCAGTTGCTAGCGGAGGCGACTACGAGCAGTACTTC. Translated: CASSPVASGGDYEQYF.